Listed below are T cell receptor beta chains from one sample, sequenced in a study of shared clonotypes between healthy human individuals. Clones were read by immunoSEQ multiplex PCR, and TCRdb kept only the in-frame ones, dropping some. In the table there are over a million clones, around 78% of which are singletons. Input material: memory CD4+ T cells from PBMCs. Every receptor here comes from a man between 18 and 29 years old in good health. Some clones in this sample may be carry-over from other donors' samples. Both conserved end residues are part of each CDR3. The D gene is left open where the match is weak. Expanded clones get a size class; other rows say once, few or many, or leave the size out.

abundance: NA
v_gene: TRBV11-2
j_gene: TRBJ2-5
d_gene: NA
CDR3aa: CASSQEETQYF
CDR3nt: TGTGCCAGCAGTCAAGAAGAGACCCAGTACTTC

abundance: NA
v_gene: TRBV28
j_gene: TRBJ2-7
d_gene: NA
CDR3aa: CASRFSGPYEQYF
CDR3nt: TGTGCCAGCAGGTTCAGCGGCCCCTACGAGCAGTACTTC

abundance: NA
v_gene: TRBV5-1
j_gene: TRBJ2-1
d_gene: NA
CDR3aa: CASTGTPTYNEQFF
CDR3nt: TGCGCCAGCACCGGGACACCGACCTACAATGAGCAGTTCTTC

abundance: NA
v_gene: TRBV11-2
j_gene: TRBJ2-1
d_gene: NA
CDR3aa: CASSFYGLVRIDEQFF
CDR3nt: TGTGCCAGCAGCTTCTATGGACTGGTTCGGATTGATGAGCAGTTCTTC

abundance: NA
v_gene: TRBV6-5
j_gene: TRBJ2-5
d_gene: NA
CDR3aa: CASSYGGETQYF
CDR3nt: TGTGCCAGCAGTTACGGGGGGGAGACCCAGTACTTC

abundance: NA
v_gene: TRBV6-1
j_gene: TRBJ2-5
d_gene: TRBD2
CDR3aa: CASRLAGGEETQYF
CDR3nt: TGTGCCAGCAGATTAGCGGGAGGCGAAGAGACCCAGTACTTC

abundance: NA
v_gene: TRBV18
j_gene: TRBJ2-2
d_gene: NA
CDR3aa: CASSPLIAAGELFF
CDR3nt: TGTGCCAGCTCACCCCTTATAGCAGCCGGGGAGCTGTTTTTT

abundance: NA
v_gene: TRBV6-5
j_gene: TRBJ2-7
d_gene: NA
CDR3aa: CASSYPPPSEQYF
CDR3nt: TGTGCCAGCAGTTACCCCCCCCCAAGCGAGCAGTACTTC

abundance: NA
v_gene: TRBV6-1
j_gene: TRBJ1-3
d_gene: NA
CDR3aa: CASTLNANSGNTIYF
CDR3nt: TGTGCCAGCACCTTAAACGCCAACTCTGGAAACACCATATATTTT

abundance: NA
v_gene: TRBV28
j_gene: TRBJ2-3
d_gene: TRBD1
CDR3aa: CASSPQGGTDTQYF
CDR3nt: TGTGCCAGCAGTCCACAGGGGGGCACAGATACGCAGTATTTT

abundance: NA
v_gene: TRBV7-9
j_gene: TRBJ1-3
d_gene: NA
CDR3aa: CASSSRREGSGNTIYF
CDR3nt: TGTGCCAGCAGCTCTCGAAGGGAGGGCTCTGGAAACACCATATATTTT

abundance: NA
v_gene: TRBV5-1
j_gene: TRBJ1-2
d_gene: TRBD1
CDR3aa: CASSSLGQGSGYTF
CDR3nt: TGCGCCAGCAGCTCCCTCGGACAGGGAAGTGGCTACACCTTC

abundance: NA
v_gene: TRBV27
j_gene: TRBJ1-2
d_gene: TRBD1
CDR3aa: CASSSHSNRGRGYGYTF
CDR3nt: TGTGCCAGCAGTTCCCATTCAAATAGGGGGCGCGGCTATGGCTACACCTTC

abundance: NA
v_gene: TRBV6-1
j_gene: TRBJ2-1
d_gene: TRBD2
CDR3aa: CASSGASGGIYNEQFF
CDR3nt: TGTGCCAGCAGTGGGGCAAGCGGGGGAATTTACAATGAGCAGTTCTTC

abundance: once
v_gene: TRBV28
j_gene: TRBJ2-7
d_gene: TRBD1
CDR3aa: CASSTPGQGGYEQYF
CDR3nt: TGTGCCAGCAGTACCCCGGGACAGGGGGGATACGAGCAGTACTTC

abundance: NA
v_gene: TRBV2
j_gene: TRBJ1-3
d_gene: NA
CDR3aa: CASSGGNAGNTIYF
CDR3nt: TGTGCCAGCAGTGGAGGGAACGCTGGAAACACCATATATTTT

abundance: NA
v_gene: TRBV7-6
j_gene: TRBJ1-4
d_gene: TRBD1
CDR3aa: CASSLGTGTGYEKLFF
CDR3nt: TGTGCCAGCAGCTTAGGGACCGGGACAGGGTATGAAAAACTGTTTTTT

abundance: NA
v_gene: TRBV7-2
j_gene: TRBJ2-7
d_gene: TRBD1
CDR3aa: CASSWRQGPSYEQYF
CDR3nt: TGTGCCAGCAGCTGGAGACAGGGGCCTTCCTACGAGCAGTACTTC

abundance: NA
v_gene: TRBV5-1
j_gene: TRBJ2-7
d_gene: TRBD2
CDR3aa: CASSPRTSGNEQYF
CDR3nt: TGCGCCAGCAGCCCAAGGACTAGCGGGAACGAGCAGTACTTC

abundance: few
v_gene: TRBV6-1
j_gene: TRBJ2-3
d_gene: NA
CDR3aa: CASSERDVSTDTQYF
CDR3nt: TGTGCCAGCAGTGAAAGGGACGTTAGCACAGATACGCAGTATTTT

abundance: NA
v_gene: TRBV30
j_gene: TRBJ1-2
d_gene: NA
CDR3aa: CAWSLRPHSGYGYTF
CDR3nt: TGTGCCTGGAGCCTCCGACCCCACTCTGGGTATGGCTACACCTTC

abundance: NA
v_gene: TRBV5-1
j_gene: TRBJ2-3
d_gene: TRBD1
CDR3aa: CASSWTTGTGADTQYF
CDR3nt: TGCGCCAGCAGCTGGACTACCGGGACAGGGGCAGATACGCAGTATTTT